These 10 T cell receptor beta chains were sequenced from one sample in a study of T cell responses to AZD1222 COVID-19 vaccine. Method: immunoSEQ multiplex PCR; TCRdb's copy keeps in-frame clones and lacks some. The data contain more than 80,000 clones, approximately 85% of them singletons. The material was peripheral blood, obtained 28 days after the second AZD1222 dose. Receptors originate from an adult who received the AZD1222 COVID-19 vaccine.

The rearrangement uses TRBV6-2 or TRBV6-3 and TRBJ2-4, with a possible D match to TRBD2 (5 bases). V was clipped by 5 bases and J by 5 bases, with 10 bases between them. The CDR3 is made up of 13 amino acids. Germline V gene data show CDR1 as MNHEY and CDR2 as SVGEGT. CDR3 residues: CASSRSGENIQYF. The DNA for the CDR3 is TGTGCCAGCAGTAGAAGCGGAGAAAACATTCAGTACTTC.

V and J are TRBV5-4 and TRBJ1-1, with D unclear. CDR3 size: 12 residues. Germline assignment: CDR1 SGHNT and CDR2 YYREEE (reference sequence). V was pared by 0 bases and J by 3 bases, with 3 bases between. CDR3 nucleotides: TGTGCCAGCAGCTTGGGATACACTGAAGCTTTCTTT. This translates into CASSLGYTEAFF.

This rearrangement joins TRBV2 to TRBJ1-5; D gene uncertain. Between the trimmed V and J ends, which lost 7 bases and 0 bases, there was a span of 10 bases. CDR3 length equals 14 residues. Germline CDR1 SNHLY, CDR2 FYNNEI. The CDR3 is CASTALVSNQPQHF. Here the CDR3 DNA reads TGTGCCAGCACAGCGCTAGTTAGCAATCAGCCCCAGCATTTT. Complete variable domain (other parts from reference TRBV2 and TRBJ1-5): EPEVTQTPSHQVTQMGQEVILRCVPISNHLYFYWYRQILGQKVEFLVSFYNNEISEKSEIFDDQFSVERPDGSNFTLKIRSTKLEDSAMYFCASTALVSNQPQHFGDGTRLSIL.

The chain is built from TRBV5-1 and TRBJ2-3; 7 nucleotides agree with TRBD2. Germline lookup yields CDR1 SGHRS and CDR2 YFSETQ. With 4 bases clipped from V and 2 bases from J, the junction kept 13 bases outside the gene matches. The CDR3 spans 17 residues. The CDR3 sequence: CASSKGRGGKHTDTQYF. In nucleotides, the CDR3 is TGCGCCAGCAGCAAGGGTCGCGGGGGAAAGCACACAGATACGCAGTATTTT.

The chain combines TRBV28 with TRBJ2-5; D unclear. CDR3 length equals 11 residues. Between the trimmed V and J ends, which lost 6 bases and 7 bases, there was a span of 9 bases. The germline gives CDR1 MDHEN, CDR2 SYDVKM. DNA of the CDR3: TGTGCCAGCAGCCAAACACGGACCCAGTACTTC. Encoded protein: CASSQTRTQYF.

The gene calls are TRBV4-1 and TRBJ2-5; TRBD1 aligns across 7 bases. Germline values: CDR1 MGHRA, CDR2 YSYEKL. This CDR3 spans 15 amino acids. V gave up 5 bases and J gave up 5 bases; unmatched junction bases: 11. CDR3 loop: CASSSWTGTRETQYF. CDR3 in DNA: TGCGCCAGCAGCTCCTGGACAGGAACGAGGGAGACCCAGTACTTC.

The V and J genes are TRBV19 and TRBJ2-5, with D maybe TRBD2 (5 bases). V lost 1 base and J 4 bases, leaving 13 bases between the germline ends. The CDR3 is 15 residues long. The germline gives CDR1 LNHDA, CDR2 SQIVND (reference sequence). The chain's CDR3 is CASSIAWGAGETQYF. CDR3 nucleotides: TGTGCCAGTAGTATAGCCTGGGGTGCGGGAGAGACCCAGTACTTC.

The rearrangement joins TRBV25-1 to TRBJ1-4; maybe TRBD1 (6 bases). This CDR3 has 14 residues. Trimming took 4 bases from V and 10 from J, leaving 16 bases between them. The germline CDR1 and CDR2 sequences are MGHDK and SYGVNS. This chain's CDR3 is CASSGTGPQGKLFF. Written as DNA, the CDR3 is TGTGCCAGCAGTGGAACAGGGCCTCAGGGAAAACTGTTTTTT.

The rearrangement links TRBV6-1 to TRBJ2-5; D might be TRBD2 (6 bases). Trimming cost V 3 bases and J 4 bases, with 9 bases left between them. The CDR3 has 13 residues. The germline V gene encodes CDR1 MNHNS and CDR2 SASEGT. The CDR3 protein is CASSETSLETQYF. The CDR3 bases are TGTGCCAGCAGTGAGACTAGTTTAGAGACCCAGTACTTC.

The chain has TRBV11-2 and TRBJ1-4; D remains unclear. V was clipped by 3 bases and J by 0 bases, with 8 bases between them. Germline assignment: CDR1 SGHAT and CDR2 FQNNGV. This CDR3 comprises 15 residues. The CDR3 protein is CASSFQDATNEKLFF. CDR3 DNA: TGTGCCAGCAGCTTTCAAGATGCAACTAATGAAAAACTGTTTTTT. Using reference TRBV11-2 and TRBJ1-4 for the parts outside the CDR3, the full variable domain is EAGVAQSPRYKIIEKRQSVAFWCNPISGHATLYWYQQILGQGPKLLIQFQNNGVVDDSQLPKDRFSAERLKGVDSTLKIQPAKLEDSAVYLCASSFQDATNEKLFFGSGTQLSVL.